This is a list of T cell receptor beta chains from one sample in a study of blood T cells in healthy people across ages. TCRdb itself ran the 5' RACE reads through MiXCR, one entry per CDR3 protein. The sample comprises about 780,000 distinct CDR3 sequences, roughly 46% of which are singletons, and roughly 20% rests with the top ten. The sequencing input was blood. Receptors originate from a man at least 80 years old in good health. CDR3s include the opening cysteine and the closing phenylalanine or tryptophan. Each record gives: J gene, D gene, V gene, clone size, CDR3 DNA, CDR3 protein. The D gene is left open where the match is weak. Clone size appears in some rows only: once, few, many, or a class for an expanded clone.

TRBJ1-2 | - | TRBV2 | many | TGTGCCAGCAGGGATTTAAGTGGCTACACCTTC | CASRDLSGYTF
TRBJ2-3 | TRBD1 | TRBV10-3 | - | TGTGCCATCAGTGAGTTTGACAGGGGAAAAGATACGCAGTATTTT | CAISEFDRGKDTQYF
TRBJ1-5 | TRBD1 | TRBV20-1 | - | TGCAGTGCCACCGGGACAGGGTATCAGCCCCAGCATTTT | CSATGTGYQPQHF
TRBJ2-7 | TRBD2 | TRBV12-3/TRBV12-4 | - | TGTGCCAGCAGTATCCAGACTAGCGGGAATTACGAGCAGTACTTC | CASSIQTSGNYEQYF
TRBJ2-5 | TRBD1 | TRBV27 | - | TGTGCCAGCAGTGCCACAGGGGGAGTGGTAGAGACCCAGTACTTC | CASSATGGVVETQYF
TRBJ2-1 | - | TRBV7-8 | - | TGTGCCAGCAGCTTAAGTTTGGGACCATCTACTCGGTACAATGAGCAGTTCTTC | CASSLSLGPSTRYNEQFF
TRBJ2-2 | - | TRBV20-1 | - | TGCAGTGCTCCTAAAGGGGGTACCGGGGAGCTGTTTTTT | CSAPKGGTGELFF
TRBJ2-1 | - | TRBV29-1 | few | - | CSVGSGTELFF
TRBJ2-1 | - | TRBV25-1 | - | TGTGCCAGCAGTACGACTAACTACAATGAGCAGTTCTTC | CASSTTNYNEQFF
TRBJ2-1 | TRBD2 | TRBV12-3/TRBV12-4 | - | TGTGCCAGCAGTCCGGGACTAGCGGGCGTCTCCTACAATGAGCAGTTCTTC | CASSPGLAGVSYNEQFF
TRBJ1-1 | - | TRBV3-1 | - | TGTGCCAGCAGCCAACGGTCATCGGGGACTGAAGCTTTCTTT | CASSQRSSGTEAFF
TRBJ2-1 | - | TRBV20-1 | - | TGCAGTGCTATGAGCGGAAACTACAATGAGCAGTTCTTC | CSAMSGNYNEQFF
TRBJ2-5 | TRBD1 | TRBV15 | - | TGTGCCACCAGCAGCCGAGGGGGCGGAGAGACCCAGTACTTC | CATSSRGGGETQYF
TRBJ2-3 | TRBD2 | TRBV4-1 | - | TGCGCCAGCAGCCAAGCTAGGTTAGCGGGAGGGCCCACAGATACGCAGTATTTT | CASSQARLAGGPTDTQYF
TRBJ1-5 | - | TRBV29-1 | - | TGCAGCGTTGGCGTTAATCAGCCCCAGCATTTT | CSVGVNQPQHF
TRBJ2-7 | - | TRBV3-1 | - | TGTGCCAGCAGCCAAGATCTGGGCTACGTATACGAGCAGTACTTC | CASSQDLGYVYEQYF
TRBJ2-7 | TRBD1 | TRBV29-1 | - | TGCAGCGTTGCCGGGACAGGGGCCAGGGCCTACGAGCAGTACTTC | CSVAGTGARAYEQYF
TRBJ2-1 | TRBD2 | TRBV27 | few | TGTGCCAGCAGTCGACTAGCGGGCCCCACCAATGAGCAGTTCTTC | CASSRLAGPTNEQFF
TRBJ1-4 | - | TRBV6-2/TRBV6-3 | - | TGTGCCAGCATTGACAACCGGGACGTAAATGAAAAACTGTTTTTT | CASIDNRDVNEKLFF
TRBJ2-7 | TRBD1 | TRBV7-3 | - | TGTGCCAGCAGCTTAGAACAGGGGGCGCCATACGAGCAGTACTTC | CASSLEQGAPYEQYF
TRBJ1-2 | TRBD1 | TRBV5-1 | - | TGCGCCAGCAGCTTGGTAAGAGCGGACAGGGATGGCTACACCTTC | CASSLVRADRDGYTF
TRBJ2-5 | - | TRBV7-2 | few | TGTGCCAGCAGCCAGGACAGTAGAGAAGAGACCCAGTACTTC | CASSQDSREETQYF
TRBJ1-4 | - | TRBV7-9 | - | TGCGCGTTTTTAGGCACTAATGAAAAACTGTTTTTT | CAFLGTNEKLFF
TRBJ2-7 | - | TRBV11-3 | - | TGTGCCAGCAGCCGTCAGGGGCAAGGGTACAATGAGCAGTACTTC | CASSRQGQGYNEQYF
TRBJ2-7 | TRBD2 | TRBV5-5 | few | TGTGCCAGCAGCTTACTAGCGGGCGAGATCGAGCAGTACTTC | CASSLLAGEIEQYF
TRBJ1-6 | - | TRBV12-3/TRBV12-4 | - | TGTGCCAGCAGTAGTGGACAGCCGGGTGGATCACCCCTCCACTTT | CASSSGQPGGSPLHF
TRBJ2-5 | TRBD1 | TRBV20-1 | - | TGCAGTGCAAACATGGGACAGTTCCAAGAGACCCAGTACTTC | CSANMGQFQETQYF
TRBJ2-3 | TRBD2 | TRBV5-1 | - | TGCGCCAGCAGCGTTAGCGGGGGGGCCGGAGATACGCGGTATTTT | CASSVSGGAGDTRYF
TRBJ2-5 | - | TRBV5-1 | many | TGCGCCAGCAGCTTGGAAGGGCGAAACCAAGAGACCCAGTACTTC | CASSLEGRNQETQYF
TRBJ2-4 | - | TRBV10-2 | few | TGCGCCAGCAGTGAACACTCTGACCGAGCAAGGACAGACATTCAGTACTTC | CASSEHSDRARTDIQYF
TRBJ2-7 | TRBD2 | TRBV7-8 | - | TGTGCCAGCAGCTTAAATATCGCTAGCGGACCCTACGAGCAGTACTTC | CASSLNIASGPYEQYF
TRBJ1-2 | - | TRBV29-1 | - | TGCAGCGTTGTAGTTCGGGAAAGATTTTCCTATGGCTACACCTTC | CSVVVRERFSYGYTF
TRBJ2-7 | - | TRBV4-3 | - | TGCGCCAGCAGCCAAGGTCCAGACACAAGCTCCTACGAGCAGTACTTC | CASSQGPDTSSYEQYF
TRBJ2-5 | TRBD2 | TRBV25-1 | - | TGTGCCAGCAGTGATGGACTAGCGGTGCAAGAGACCCAGTACTTC | CASSDGLAVQETQYF
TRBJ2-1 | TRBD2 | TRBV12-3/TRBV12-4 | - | TGTGCCAGCAGTTCCCGAGGGACTAGCTCCTACAATGAGCAGTTCTTC | CASSSRGTSSYNEQFF
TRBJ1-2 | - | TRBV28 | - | TGTGCCAGCAAGACACAGGGCGCTGGCTACACCTTC | CASKTQGAGYTF
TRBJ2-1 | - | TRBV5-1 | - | TGCGCCAGCGTGCCAGACAACCGGGGTTCTGCTGAGCAGTTCTTC | CASVPDNRGSAEQFF